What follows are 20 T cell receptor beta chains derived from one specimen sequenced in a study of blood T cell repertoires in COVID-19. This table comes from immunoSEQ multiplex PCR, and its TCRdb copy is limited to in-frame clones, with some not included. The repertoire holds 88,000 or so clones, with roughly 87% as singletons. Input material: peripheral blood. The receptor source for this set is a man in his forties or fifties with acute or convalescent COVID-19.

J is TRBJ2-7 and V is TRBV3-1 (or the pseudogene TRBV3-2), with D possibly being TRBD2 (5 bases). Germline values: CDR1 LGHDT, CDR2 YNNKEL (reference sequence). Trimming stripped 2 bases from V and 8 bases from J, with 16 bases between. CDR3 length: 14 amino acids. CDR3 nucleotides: TGTGCCAGCAGCCAAAGACCGGGATCACCTAAGCAGTACTTC. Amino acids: CASSQRPGSPKQYF.

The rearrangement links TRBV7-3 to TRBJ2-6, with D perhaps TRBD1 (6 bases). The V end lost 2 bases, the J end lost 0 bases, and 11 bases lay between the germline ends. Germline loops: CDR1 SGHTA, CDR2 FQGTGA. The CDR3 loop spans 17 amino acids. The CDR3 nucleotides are TGTGCCAGCAGCTTATGGGGGCCAGACTCTGGGGCCAACGTCCTGACTTTC. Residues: CASSLWGPDSGANVLTF.

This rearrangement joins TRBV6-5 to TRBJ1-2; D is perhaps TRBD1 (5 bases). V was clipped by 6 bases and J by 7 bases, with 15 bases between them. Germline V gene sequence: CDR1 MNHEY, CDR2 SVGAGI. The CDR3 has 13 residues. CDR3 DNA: TGTGCCAGCAGCTCCCGCGGGGGATCTGGCTACACCTTC. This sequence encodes CASSSRGGSGYTF.

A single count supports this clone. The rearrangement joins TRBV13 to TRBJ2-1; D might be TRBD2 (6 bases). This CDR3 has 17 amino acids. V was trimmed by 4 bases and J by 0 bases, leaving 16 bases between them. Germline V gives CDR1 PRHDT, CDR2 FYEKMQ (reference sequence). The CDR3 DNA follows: TGTGCCAGCAGCTCACTCACGGGGGAAAGCTCCTACAATGAGCAGTTCTTC. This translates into CASSSLTGESSYNEQFF.

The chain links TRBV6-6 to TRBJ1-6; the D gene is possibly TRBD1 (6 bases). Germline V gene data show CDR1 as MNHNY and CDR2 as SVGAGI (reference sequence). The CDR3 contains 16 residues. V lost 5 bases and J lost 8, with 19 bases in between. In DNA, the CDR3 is TGTGCCAGCAGTCCTCCCTCAGGGGTTATGGATTCACCCCTCCACTTT. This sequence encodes CASSPPSGVMDSPLHF.

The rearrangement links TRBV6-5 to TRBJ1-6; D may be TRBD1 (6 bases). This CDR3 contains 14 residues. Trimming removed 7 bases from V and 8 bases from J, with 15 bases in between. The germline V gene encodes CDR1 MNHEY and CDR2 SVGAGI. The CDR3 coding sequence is TGTGCCAGCAAGGGGGGGCGAGTGGATTCACCCCTCCACTTT. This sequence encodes CASKGGRVDSPLHF.

CDR3 coding DNA: TGTGCCAGTAGTGTCCCGGGACAGGGAAAGCAGTATTTT. Amino acids: CASSVPGQGKQYF. V and J are TRBV19 and TRBJ2-3, with 9 bases fitting TRBD1. The CDR3 has 13 residues. J gave up 11 bases and V 5 bases, and 8 bases lay outside the gene matches. CDR1 is LNHDA, CDR2 SQIVND, per germline (reference sequence).

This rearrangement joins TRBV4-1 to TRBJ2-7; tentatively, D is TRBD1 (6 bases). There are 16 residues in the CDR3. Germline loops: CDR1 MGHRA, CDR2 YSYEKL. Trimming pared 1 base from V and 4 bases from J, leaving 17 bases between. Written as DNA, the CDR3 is TGCGCCAGCAGCCAAGTTTTCAGGACAGAAAATTACGAGCAGTACTTC. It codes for CASSQVFRTENYEQYF.

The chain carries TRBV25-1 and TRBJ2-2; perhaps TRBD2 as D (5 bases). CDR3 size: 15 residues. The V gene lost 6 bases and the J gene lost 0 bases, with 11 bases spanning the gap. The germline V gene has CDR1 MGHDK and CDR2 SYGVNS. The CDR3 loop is CASRADGANTGELFF. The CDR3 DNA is TGTGCCAGCAGGGCCGACGGGGCGAACACCGGGGAGCTGTTTTTT.

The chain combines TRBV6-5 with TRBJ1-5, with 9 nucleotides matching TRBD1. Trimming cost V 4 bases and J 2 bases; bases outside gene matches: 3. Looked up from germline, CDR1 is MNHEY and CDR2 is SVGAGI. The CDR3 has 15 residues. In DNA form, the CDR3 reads TGTGCCAGCAGTTCCCGGGACAGGGGCAATCAGCCCCAGCATTTT. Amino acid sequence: CASSSRDRGNQPQHF.

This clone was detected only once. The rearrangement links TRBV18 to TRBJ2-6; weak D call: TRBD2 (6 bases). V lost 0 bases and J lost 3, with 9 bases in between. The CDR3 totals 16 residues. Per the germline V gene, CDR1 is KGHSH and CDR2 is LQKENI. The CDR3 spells CASSPPGGSGANVLTF. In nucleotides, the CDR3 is TGTGCCAGCTCACCACCCGGGGGAAGTGGGGCCAACGTCCTGACTTTC.

The CDR3 DNA reads TGTGCCAGTAGTATCCAGCGGGGGACAGATACGCAGTATTTT. Translated: CASSIQRGTDTQYF. V gene TRBV19 combines with J gene TRBJ2-3, with 8 bases matching TRBD2. V shed 3 bases and J 3 bases; nucleotides not matched to a gene: 2. Germline V gene sequence: CDR1 LNHDA, CDR2 SQIVND (reference sequence). This CDR3 is 14 amino acids long.

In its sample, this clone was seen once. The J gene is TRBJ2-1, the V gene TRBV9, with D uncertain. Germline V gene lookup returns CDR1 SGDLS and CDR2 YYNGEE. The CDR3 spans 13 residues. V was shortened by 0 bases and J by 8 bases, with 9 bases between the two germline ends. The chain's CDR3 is CASSVDVRDEQFF. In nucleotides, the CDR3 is TGTGCCAGCAGCGTAGATGTCCGAGATGAGCAGTTCTTC.

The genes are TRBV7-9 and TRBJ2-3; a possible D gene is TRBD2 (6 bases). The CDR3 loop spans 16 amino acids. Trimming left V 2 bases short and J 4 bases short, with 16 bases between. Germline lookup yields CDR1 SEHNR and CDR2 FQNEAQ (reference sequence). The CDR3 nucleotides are TGTGCCAGCAGCTTATTAATAGGCGGAGGGGCAGATACGCAGTATTTT. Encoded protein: CASSLLIGGGADTQYF.

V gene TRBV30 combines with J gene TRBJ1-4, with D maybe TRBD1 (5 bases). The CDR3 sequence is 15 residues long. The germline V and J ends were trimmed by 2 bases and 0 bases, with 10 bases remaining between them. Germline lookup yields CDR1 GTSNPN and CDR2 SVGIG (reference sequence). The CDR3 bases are TGTGCCTGGAGTTCCAGCAGGGCAACTAATGAAAAACTGTTTTTT. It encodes CAWSSSRATNEKLFF. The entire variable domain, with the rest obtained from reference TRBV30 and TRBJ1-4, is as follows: SQTIHQWPATLVQPVGSPLSLECTVEGTSNPNLYWYRQAAGRGLQLLFYSVGIGQISSEVPQNLSASRPQDRQFILSSKKLLLSDSGFYLCAWSSSRATNEKLFFGSGTQLSVL.

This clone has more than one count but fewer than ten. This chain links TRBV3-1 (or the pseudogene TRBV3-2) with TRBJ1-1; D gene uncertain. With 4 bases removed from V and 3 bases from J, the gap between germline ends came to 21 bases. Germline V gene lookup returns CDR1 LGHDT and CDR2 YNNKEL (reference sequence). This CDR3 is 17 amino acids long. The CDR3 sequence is CASSLRFRGRSDTEAFF. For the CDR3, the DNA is TGTGCCAGCAGCCTCCGGTTCCGCGGGAGGTCGGACACTGAAGCTTTCTTT.

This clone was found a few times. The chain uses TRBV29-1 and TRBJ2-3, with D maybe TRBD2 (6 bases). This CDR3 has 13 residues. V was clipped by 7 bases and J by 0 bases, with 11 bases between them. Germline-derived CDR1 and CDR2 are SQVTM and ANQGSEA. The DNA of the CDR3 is TGCAGCGCCATTGGGACTAGCACAGATACGCAGTATTTT. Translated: CSAIGTSTDTQYF.

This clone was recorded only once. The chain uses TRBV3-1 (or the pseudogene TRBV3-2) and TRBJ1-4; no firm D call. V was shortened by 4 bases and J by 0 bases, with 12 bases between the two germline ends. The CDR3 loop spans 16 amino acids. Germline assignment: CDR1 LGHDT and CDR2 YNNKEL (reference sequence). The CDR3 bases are TGTGCCAGCAGCCCATGGGCAGCTGCAACTAATGAAAAACTGTTTTTT. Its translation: CASSPWAAATNEKLFF.

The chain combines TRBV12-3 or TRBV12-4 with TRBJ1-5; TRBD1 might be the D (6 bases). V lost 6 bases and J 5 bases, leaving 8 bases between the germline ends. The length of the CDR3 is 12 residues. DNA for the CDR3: TGTGCCAGCAGCCCAGGGGATCAGCCCCAGCATTTT. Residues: CASSPGDQPQHF.

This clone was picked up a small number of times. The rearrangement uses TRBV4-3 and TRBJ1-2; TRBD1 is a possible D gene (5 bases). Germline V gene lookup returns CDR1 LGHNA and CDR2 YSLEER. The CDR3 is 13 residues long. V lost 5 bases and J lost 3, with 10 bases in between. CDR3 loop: CASSTNRYYGYTF. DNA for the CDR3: TGCGCCAGCAGCACCAACAGGTACTATGGCTACACCTTC.